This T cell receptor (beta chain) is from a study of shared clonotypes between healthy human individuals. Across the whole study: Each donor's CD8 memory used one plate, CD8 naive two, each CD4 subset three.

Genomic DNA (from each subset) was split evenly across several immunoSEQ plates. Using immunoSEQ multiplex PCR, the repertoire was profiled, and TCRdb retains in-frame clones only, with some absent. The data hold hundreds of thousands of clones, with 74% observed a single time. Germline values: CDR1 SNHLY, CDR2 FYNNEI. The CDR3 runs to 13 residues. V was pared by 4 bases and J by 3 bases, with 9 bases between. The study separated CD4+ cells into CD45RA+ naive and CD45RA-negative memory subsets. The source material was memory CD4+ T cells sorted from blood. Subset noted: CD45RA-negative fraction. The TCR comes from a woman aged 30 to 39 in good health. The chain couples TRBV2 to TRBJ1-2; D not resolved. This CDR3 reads CASSAMEDYGYTF. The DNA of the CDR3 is TGTGCCAGCAGTGCGATGGAGGACTATGGCTACACCTTC.